This T cell receptor beta chain was profiled in a study of blood T cell repertoires in COVID-19. Study summary: T cells, B-cell-depleted T cells, or PBMCs provided the cDNA or gDNA that served as material.

TCRdb's table, derived via immunoSEQ multiplex PCR, lists solely in-frame clones and lacks some. The sample has 150,000 to 200,000 clones, roughly 73% seen once. CDR1 is LNHDA, CDR2 SQIVND, per germline (reference sequence). The CDR3 length is 15 residues. V dropped 3 bases and J dropped 5 bases, with 16 bases sitting between them. The receptor was isolated from a woman older than 75 with active or convalescent COVID-19. This chain joins TRBV19 and TRBJ1-1; D gene uncertain. Sequencing was carried out using peripheral blood. The DNA for the CDR3 is TGTGCCAGTAGTATCTTTGGGCAATCAATAACTGAAGCTTTCTTT. Translated: CASSIFGQSITEAFF.